Listed here are 13 T cell receptor beta chains from one sample, sequenced in a study of T-cell reconstitution after alpha-beta-depleted transplantation in children. Preparation of the TCRbeta library was carried out with unique molecular identifiers. TCRdb reanalysed the PCR reads using MiXCR and keeps one entry per CDR3 protein. The sample has 700,000 to 950,000 distinct CDR3 sequences, less than 20% seen once. Here the sequenced sample was PBMCs, mostly from graft donor cells, taken 360 days after TCRalphabeta/CD19-depleted stem cell transplant. These TCRs come from a male patient aged 10 to 17 who had a stem cell transplant for acute lymphoblastic leukemia, so the T cells may come from the graft donor.

This chain links TRBV2 with TRBJ1-5; D ambiguous. Germline CDR1 reads SNHLY; CDR2 reads FYNNEI. CDR3 length equals 17 residues. V lost 5 bases to trimming and J lost 2 bases, with 19 bases between them. The CDR3 DNA reads TGTGCCAGCAGTCCTCGACCCAACCCGAGAGGCAATCAGCCCCAGCATTTT. It encodes CASSPRPNPRGNQPQHF.

This clonotype was seen only a few times. The chain employs TRBV2 and TRBJ2-1, with 13 bases lining up with TRBD2. V lost 9 bases and J lost 3; bases outside the gene matches: 8. Germline V CDR1 and CDR2: SNHLY, FYNNEI. The CDR3 has 16 amino acids. The CDR3 region is CARGLAGVDGYNEQFF. The CDR3 coding sequence is TGTGCCAGAGGACTAGCGGGAGTAGACGGCTACAATGAGCAGTTCTTC.

In its sample, this clonotype was seen many times. The chain is built from TRBV28 and TRBJ2-7; D might be TRBD1 or TRBD2, each matching 7 bases. Between the trimmed V and J ends, which lost 6 bases and 11 bases, there was a span of 17 bases. The germline gives CDR1 MDHEN, CDR2 SYDVKM. The CDR3 extends over 12 amino acids. CDR3 sequence (DNA): TGTGCCAGCAGCTCAGGGGGGGATCCTGAGTACTTC. Translation gives CASSSGGDPEYF.

This clonotype was picked up many times. This chain uses TRBV21-1 with TRBJ1-1. TRBV21-1 is termed a pseudogene. The CDR3 length is 14 residues. The DNA of the CDR3 is TGTGCCAGCAGCGAAGACAGCATGAACACTGAAGCTTTCTTT. It encodes CASSEDSMNTEAFF.

This clonotype was recorded many times. The rearrangement links TRBV27 to TRBJ2-1; the D gene is possibly TRBD2 (5 bases). Trimming stripped 3 bases from V and 2 bases from J, with 14 bases between. The CDR3 is made up of 16 amino acids. The germline V gene has CDR1 MNHEY and CDR2 SMNVEV (reference sequence). The DNA of the CDR3 is TGTGCCAGCAGTTTTGAGGGAATCGGAACCTACAATGAGCAGTTCTTC. Translated, it gives CASSFEGIGTYNEQFF.

At least ten counts were recorded for this clonotype. The genes are TRBV5-1 and TRBJ2-1; 8 nucleotides match TRBD2. Trimming cost V 4 bases and J 0 bases; bases outside gene matches: 6. CDR1 is SGHRS and CDR2 is YFSETQ in the germline V gene. The CDR3 length is 16 residues. The CDR3 DNA sequence: TGCGCCAGCAGCCCGACTAGCGTTTACTCCTACAATGAGCAGTTCTTC. It yields the protein CASSPTSVYSYNEQFF. The full variable domain, its missing parts supplied by reference TRBV5-1 and TRBJ2-1, is KAGVTQTPRYLIKTRGQQVTLSCSPISGHRSVSWYQQTPGQGLQFLFEYFSETQRNKGNFPGRFSGRQFSNSRSEMNVSTLELGDSALYLCASSPTSVYSYNEQFFGPGTRLTVL.

V is TRBV5-1 and J is TRBJ2-7; weak D call: TRBD1 (6 bases). The CDR3 covers 13 residues. The germline gives CDR1 SGHRS, CDR2 YFSETQ. Trimming left V 2 bases short and J 5 bases short, with 11 bases between. The CDR3 DNA reads as TGCGCCAGCAGCTTCCCCAGGGGCAACGAGCAGTACTTC. The encoded protein is CASSFPRGNEQYF.

This clonotype has a handful of counts. The chain recombines TRBV29-1 with TRBJ2-1; D ambiguous. The CDR3 spans 15 residues. Germline CDR1 reads SQVTM; CDR2 reads ANQGSEA. V dropped 1 base and J dropped 6 bases, with 16 bases sitting between them. The CDR3 DNA reads as TGCAGCGTTGAAGGAGATGGCTCGTACATCAATGAGCAGTTCTTC. This codes for CSVEGDGSYINEQFF.

This chain joins TRBV4-2 and TRBJ2-3; 7 bases are shared with TRBD1. The germline gives CDR1 LGHNA, CDR2 YNFKEQ. The V gene end was trimmed by 2 bases and the J gene end by 7 bases; junction bases not matched to a gene: 9. The CDR3 has 15 amino acids. The CDR3 nucleotides are TGTGCCAGCAGCCAAACAGGGGCCTCACCTTATACGCAGTATTTT. Translating it yields CASSQTGASPYTQYF.

The sample holds many counts of this clonotype. The rearrangement uses TRBV11-1 and TRBJ2-1; 9 bases line up with TRBD1. The CDR3 sequence is 19 residues long. The junction had 14 bases not matched to a gene; V was cut back by 4 bases and J by 1 base. CDR1 and CDR2 from the germline V gene are SGHAT and FQDESV (reference sequence). This chain's CDR3 is CASSSQVRDRDPSYNEQFF. The CDR3 coding sequence is TGTGCCAGCAGCTCCCAAGTCAGGGACAGGGATCCTTCCTACAATGAGCAGTTCTTC.

This clonotype was found many times. The chain uses TRBV6-5 and TRBJ2-7; 7 bases agree with TRBD1. Germline CDR1 reads MNHEY; CDR2 reads SVGAGI. The CDR3 totals 14 residues. The junction had 8 bases not matched to a gene; V was cut back by 6 bases and J by 3 bases. CDR3 loop: CASSGTAAYYEQYF. In DNA, the CDR3 is TGTGCCAGCAGCGGGACAGCTGCCTACTACGAGCAGTACTTC.

This clonotype has only a few counts. The rearrangement joins TRBV7-8 to TRBJ2-1; D is perhaps TRBD1 (6 bases). Between the trimmed V and J ends, which lost 5 bases and 7 bases, there was a span of 21 bases. From germline, CDR1 is SGHVS and CDR2 FQNEAQ. CDR3 size: 16 residues. CDR3: CASSPKTGGYRNEQFF. The CDR3 DNA reads TGTGCCAGCAGCCCCAAGACAGGCGGGTACAGGAATGAGCAGTTCTTC.

This clonotype was picked up a small number of times. The gene calls are TRBV20-1 and TRBJ2-7; tentative D call: TRBD2 (6 bases). Trimming left V 4 bases short and J 5 bases short, with 27 bases between. There are 17 residues in the CDR3. CDR1 is DFQATT and CDR2 is SNEGSKA in the germline V gene (reference sequence). The chain's CDR3 is CSAKLIQTSTRPNEQYF. The CDR3 DNA follows: TGCAGTGCTAAGTTGATTCAGACTAGTACCCGCCCTAACGAGCAGTACTTC.